A single sample is the source of the 20 T cell receptor beta chains below, sequenced in a study of T cell responses to AZD1222 COVID-19 vaccine listed by TCRdb under 2021. The intended sense of this specimen's time point label: baseline before first vaccination. Library creation used the immunoSEQ multiplex PCR assay. Here the immuneACCESS table is served through TCRdb, limited to in-frame sequences with V and J called. Missing clones are a known gap in these copies; in checked studies unresolved V genes cover under half, and the rest lacks a known reason. This sample is represented by 150,000 or so clones; around nine tenths of them were singletons. About 3% of the sample is in the top ten clones. This material consisted of peripheral blood, taken on day 0 of AZD1222 vaccination. The receptors were sampled from an adult in good health.

The chain is built from TRBV10-3 and TRBJ1-3; D call uncertain. CDR3 length: 15 residues. CDR1 is ENHRY and CDR2 is SYGVKD in the germline V gene. Trimming took 8 bases from V and 0 from J, leaving 14 bases between them. The CDR3 coding sequence is TGTGCCATCGGTTTTAGCCGGGACTCTGGAAACACCATATATTTT. As protein: CAIGFSRDSGNTIYF.

J is TRBJ2-3 and V is TRBV5-4, with D possibly TRBD2 on 6 matching bases. V gave up 3 bases and J gave up 4 bases, with 15 bases separating them. Per the germline V gene, CDR1 is SGHNT and CDR2 is YYREEE (reference sequence). The CDR3 covers 15 residues. CDR3 coding DNA: TGTGCCAGCAGCTGGACGGGAGTTGCTCCAGATACGCAGTATTTT. Translated: CASSWTGVAPDTQYF.

The chain recombines TRBV19 with TRBJ1-2, with D tentatively TRBD1 (5 bases). The length of the CDR3 is 13 residues. CDR1 and CDR2 from the germline V gene are LNHDA and SQIVND (reference sequence). Trimming cost V 5 bases and J 4 bases, with 11 bases left between them. In nucleotides, the CDR3 is TGTGCCAGTAGTCGAGGGGAGACCTATGGCTACACCTTC. This sequence encodes CASSRGETYGYTF.

V usage is TRBV19 and J usage is TRBJ1-2; D is unclear. This CDR3 contains 11 residues. CDR1 and CDR2 (germline): LNHDA, SQIVND (reference sequence). V was trimmed by 3 bases and J by 7 bases, leaving 6 bases between them. Here the CDR3 reads CASSILGGYTF. The CDR3 coding sequence is TGTGCCAGTAGTATTCTAGGTGGCTACACCTTC.

V is TRBV5-6 and J is TRBJ2-1; a possible D gene is TRBD2 (6 bases). The CDR3 loop spans 15 amino acids. V lost 1 base and J lost 2, with 10 bases in between. Looked up from germline, CDR1 is SGHDT and CDR2 is YYEEEE. The CDR3 region has the DNA TGTGCCAGCAGCTTGAGTGGGAGGACCTACAATGAGCAGTTCTTC. It specifies CASSLSGRTYNEQFF. Together with reference TRBV5-6 and TRBJ2-1, the CDR3 gives the full variable domain: DAGVTQSPTHLIKTRGQQVTLRCSPKSGHDTVSWYQQALGQGPQFIFQYYEEEERQRGNFPDRFSGHQFPNYSSELNVNALLLGDSALYLCASSLSGRTYNEQFFGPGTRLTVL.

The chain carries TRBV5-1 and TRBJ1-6; D remains ambiguous. Trimming pared 0 bases from V and 2 bases from J, leaving 6 bases between. CDR3 length: 15 amino acids. The germline V gene has CDR1 SGHRS and CDR2 YFSETQ. CDR3 DNA: TGCGCCAGCAGCTTGGACAGCGCCTATAATTCACCCCTCCACTTT. Protein sequence: CASSLDSAYNSPLHF.

The chain carries TRBV2 and TRBJ1-2; no clear D gene. The CDR3 is made up of 12 amino acids. Between the trimmed V and J ends, which lost 3 bases and 10 bases, there was a span of 12 bases. In germline, CDR1 is SNHLY, CDR2 FYNNEI. CDR3 DNA: TGTGCCAGCAGTGACGAGGTACACCCCTACACCTTC. It translates to CASSDEVHPYTF.

This chain connects TRBV30 to TRBJ1-5, with TRBD1 identical over 11 bases. The germline CDR1 and CDR2 sequences are GTSNPN and SVGIG (reference sequence). V was pared by 2 bases and J by 5 bases, with 2 bases of the junction left unmatched. CDR3 length equals 14 residues. The CDR3 region is CAWSPGQGDQPQHF. CDR3 nucleotides: TGTGCCTGGAGTCCGGGACAGGGGGATCAGCCCCAGCATTTT.

The chain joins TRBV2 to TRBJ1-2; D not resolved. Germline V gene lookup returns CDR1 SNHLY and CDR2 FYNNEI. This CDR3 is built from 13 residues. With 5 bases removed from V and 2 bases from J, the gap between germline ends came to 9 bases. The CDR3 DNA reads TGTGCCAGCAGTCTCGCTCCCAACTATGGCTACACCTTC. Its translation: CASSLAPNYGYTF.

This chain connects TRBV15 to TRBJ1-4, with 9 bases matching TRBD1. CDR3 length equals 16 residues. V gave up 0 bases and J gave up 8 bases; unmatched junction bases: 7. Per the germline V gene, CDR1 is LNHNV and CDR2 is YYDKDF (reference sequence). CDR3 region: CATSRDLTGGGEKLFF. In DNA, the CDR3 is TGTGCCACCAGCAGAGATCTGACAGGGGGAGGAGAAAAACTGTTTTTT.

The chain recombines TRBV18 with TRBJ2-7; 8 bases agree with TRBD1. The CDR3 is 18 residues long. CDR1 KGHSH and CDR2 LQKENI come from the germline V gene. The trim removed 2 bases at V and 2 bases at J, leaving 14 bases unmatched. CDR3 bases: TGTGCCAGCTCACCATTGACCCTACAGGGGGGAGCAGCCTACGAGCAGTACTTC. Its protein product is CASSPLTLQGGAAYEQYF.

The gene calls are TRBV5-1 and TRBJ2-7; D is ambiguous. CDR1 and CDR2 from the germline V gene are SGHRS and YFSETQ. CDR3 size: 15 residues. Deletions cut 0 bases from V and 0 bases from J, with 10 bases between. The CDR3 loop is CASSLDPAFSYEQYF. The CDR3 region has the DNA TGCGCCAGCAGCTTGGATCCAGCGTTCTCCTACGAGCAGTACTTC.

This clone was detected only a few times. The chain uses TRBV6-5 and TRBJ2-2; perhaps TRBD1 as D (5 bases). The CDR3 extends over 13 amino acids. Trimming took 4 bases from V and 7 from J, leaving 10 bases between them. Germline loops: CDR1 MNHEY, CDR2 SVGAGI. The CDR3 DNA is TGTGCCAGCAGTTTCCAGGGATTCGGGGAGCTGTTTTTT. Encoded protein: CASSFQGFGELFF.

The chain employs TRBV28 and TRBJ2-2; D is uncertain. The CDR3 runs 13 residues. Germline V gene sequence: CDR1 MDHEN, CDR2 SYDVKM. Trimming removed 4 bases from V and 1 base from J, with 4 bases in between. CDR3 loop: CASSSRNTGELFF. The CDR3 nucleotides read TGTGCCAGCAGTTCGAGGAACACCGGGGAGCTGTTTTTT.

The V and J genes are TRBV6-4 and TRBJ1-2, with 8 nucleotides matching TRBD1. The ends lost 8 bases at V and 8 bases at J; junction bases unmatched: 4. There are 11 residues in the CDR3. Germline values: CDR1 MRHNA, CDR2 SNTAGT. The CDR3 spells CASWTGIGYTF. In nucleotides, the CDR3 is TGTGCCAGCTGGACAGGGATCGGCTACACCTTC.

The chain joins TRBV6-5 to TRBJ1-3; D is unresolved. Germline CDR1 and CDR2: MNHEY and SVGAGI. The V end was cut by 5 bases, the J end by 4 bases, with 9 bases between. The CDR3 covers 13 residues. This CDR3 reads CASSLQVGNTIYF. The CDR3 DNA is TGTGCCAGCAGTCTCCAGGTCGGAAACACCATATATTTT.

A single count supports this clone. This sequence joins TRBV5-1 and TRBJ2-1; TRBD2 agrees at 11 bases. J was trimmed by 4 bases and V by 0 bases; bases with no gene match: 6. Per germline, CDR1 SGHRS and CDR2 YFSETQ. The CDR3 has 17 amino acids. CDR3 DNA: TGCGCCAGCAGCTTGGGGGGAACTAGCGGGAGATACAATGAGCAGTTCTTC. Its translation: CASSLGGTSGRYNEQFF.

The V call is TRBV6-5, the J call TRBJ2-7; TRBD1 might be the D (5 bases). CDR1 is MNHEY and CDR2 is SVGAGI in the germline V gene. The CDR3 loop spans 13 amino acids. Trimming pared 2 bases from V and 3 bases from J, leaving 8 bases between. The CDR3: CASSYTDSYEQYF. CDR3 bases: TGTGCCAGCAGTTACACCGACAGCTACGAGCAGTACTTC.

The chain is built from TRBV27 and TRBJ1-2, with D uncertain. This CDR3 spans 13 amino acids. Germline CDR1 MNHEY, CDR2 SMNVEV (reference sequence). V gave up 6 bases and J gave up 5 bases, with 13 bases separating them. The CDR3 is CASRSTGGYGYTF. The CDR3, as DNA: TGTGCCAGCAGATCGACTGGTGGGTATGGCTACACCTTC.

V usage is TRBV6-2 or TRBV6-3 and J usage is TRBJ1-5; D possibly corresponds to TRBD1 (6 bases). Trimming pared 4 bases from V and 0 bases from J, leaving 19 bases between. There are 18 residues in the CDR3. From germline, CDR1 is MNHEY and CDR2 SVGEGT. The CDR3 coding sequence is TGTGCCAGCAGTTGGGTGACAGGTAAGGGTGATAGCAATCAGCCCCAGCATTTT. The encoded protein is CASSWVTGKGDSNQPQHF.